Below, 26 T cell receptor beta chains from the same sample are listed, as sequenced in a study of cytomegalovirus exposure and HLA in healthy donors. Using immunoSEQ multiplex PCR, the repertoire was profiled, and TCRdb retains in-frame clones only, with some absent. The sample has about 170,000 clones; roughly 90% are singletons. Sample: PBMCs. Every receptor here comes from a man between 18 and 35 years old in good health and CMV-seropositive.

J is TRBJ2-1 and V is TRBV7-9; 7 nucleotides agree with TRBD1. V lost 1 base, J lost 9 bases, and 6 bases stayed unmatched. The CDR3 has 14 amino acids. The germline V gene has CDR1 SEHNR and CDR2 FQNEAQ (reference sequence). The CDR3 bases are TGTGCCAGCAGCTTAGGGACAGGAGAAGGTGAGCAGTTCTTC. It yields the protein CASSLGTGEGEQFF.

The rearrangement links TRBV6-6 to TRBJ2-5; D gene unclear. This CDR3 is built from 13 residues. Between the trimmed V and J ends, which lost 3 bases and 3 bases, there was a span of 8 bases. Germline CDR1 and CDR2: MNHNY and SVGAGI (reference sequence). CDR3 in amino acids: CASSYDGEETQYF. The CDR3 DNA is TGTGCCAGCAGTTATGACGGAGAAGAGACCCAGTACTTC.

In DNA form, the CDR3 reads TGTGCCAGCTCCGGACTAGCGGGAGGGGAGACCCAGTACTTC. Translation gives CASSGLAGGETQYF. The rearrangement links TRBV27 to TRBJ2-5, with 15 bases identical to TRBD2. J lost 5 bases, V lost 8 bases, and 3 bases had no gene match. CDR1 and CDR2 from the germline V gene are MNHEY and SMNVEV (reference sequence). This CDR3 is 14 amino acids long.

On this clone: Distinct nucleotide sequences in the sample also encode this CDR3. The CDR3, as DNA: TGTGCCAGCAGTTTATCCAGGGGGCGGGGTGGCTATGGCTACACCTTC. Translated, it gives CASSLSRGRGGYGYTF. The rearrangement uses TRBV27 and TRBJ1-2; 8 positions match TRBD1. The CDR3 runs 16 residues. The junction had 7 bases not matched to a gene; V was cut back by 0 bases and J by 4 bases. Germline CDR1 is MNHEY and CDR2 is SMNVEV (reference sequence).

The genes are TRBV7-3 and TRBJ1-1, with 9 bases that match TRBD1. With 5 bases clipped from V and 5 bases from J, the junction kept 6 bases outside the gene matches. Germline CDR1 is SGHTA and CDR2 is FQGTGA. This CDR3 spans 14 amino acids. This CDR3 is CASSRTGGITEAFF. The CDR3 nucleotides read TGTGCCAGCAGCAGAACAGGGGGCATTACTGAAGCTTTCTTT. Looking up the rest from reference TRBV7-3 and TRBJ1-1 gives the full variable domain: GAGVSQTPSNKVTEKGKYVELRCDPISGHTALYWYRQSLGQGPEFLIYFQGTGAADDSGLPNDRFFAVRPEGSVSTLKIQRTERGDSAVYLCASSRTGGITEAFFGQGTRLTVV.

This clone has only one observation. J is TRBJ1-3 and V is TRBV10-3, with D possibly matching TRBD1 (6 bases). The germline V and J ends were trimmed by 2 bases and 2 bases, with 10 bases remaining between them. The CDR3 spans 15 residues. Germline V gives CDR1 ENHRY, CDR2 SYGVKD. In DNA, the CDR3 is TGTGCCATCAGTGAGAGGTCAGGGGCTGGAAACACCATATATTTT. It encodes CAISERSGAGNTIYF.

V usage is TRBV5-1 and J usage is TRBJ2-1; D is perhaps TRBD2 (5 bases). CDR1 SGHRS and CDR2 YFSETQ come from the germline V gene. Between the trimmed V and J ends, which lost 3 bases and 9 bases, there was a span of 22 bases. CDR3 length equals 16 residues. CDR3 region: CASSSGPERVAGEQFF. In DNA form, the CDR3 reads TGCGCCAGCAGCTCCGGGCCGGAGAGGGTTGCTGGTGAGCAGTTCTTC.

J is TRBJ2-7 and V is TRBV18; 7 bases map to TRBD1. The CDR3 spans 14 residues. Germline assignment: CDR1 KGHSH and CDR2 LQKENI. The V gene end was trimmed by 2 bases and the J gene end by 2 bases; junction bases not matched to a gene: 3. CDR3 bases: TGTGCCAGCTCACCAGGGACAGTGACCTACGAGCAGTACTTC. As protein: CASSPGTVTYEQYF.

The chain uses TRBV27 and TRBJ2-2, with a tentative D call TRBD2 (6 bases). Germline V gene lookup returns CDR1 MNHEY and CDR2 SMNVEV (reference sequence). The CDR3 length is 20 residues. The germline V and J ends were trimmed by 3 bases and 0 bases, with 23 bases remaining between them. The CDR3 DNA sequence: TGTGCCAGCAGTTTTTTAGCGGTTGGGGTCCCGGGTGCGAACACCGGGGAGCTGTTTTTT. Protein product: CASSFLAVGVPGANTGELFF.

This clone is a singleton in its sample. CDR3 in amino acids: CASSLPGLAGSTGELFF. CDR3 nucleotide sequence: TGTGCCAGCAGCTTACCCGGGCTAGCGGGGTCCACCGGGGAGCTGTTTTTT. The rearrangement links TRBV7-3 to TRBJ2-2; TRBD2 matches at 9 bases. The CDR3 spans 17 residues. With 2 bases clipped from V and 4 bases from J, the junction kept 8 bases outside the gene matches. Germline CDR1 and CDR2: SGHTA and FQGTGA.

This clone was seen only once. The rearrangement uses TRBV25-1 and TRBJ2-2, with D possibly matching TRBD1 (5 bases). Trimming removed 3 bases at V and 0 bases at J, with 11 bases between. Germline values: CDR1 MGHDK, CDR2 SYGVNS. CDR3 length: 16 amino acids. This CDR3 is CASSDLLRANTGELFF. CDR3 bases: TGTGCCAGCAGTGATCTTCTCAGGGCGAACACCGGGGAGCTGTTTTTT.

This clone appeared a few times. The rearrangement uses TRBV5-1 and TRBJ2-1; 11 bases align to TRBD2. This CDR3 has 16 residues. Trimming cost V 2 bases and J 4 bases; bases outside gene matches: 5. Germline lookup yields CDR1 SGHRS and CDR2 YFSETQ. As DNA, the CDR3 is TGCGCCAGCAGCTTAACTAGCGGGAGCAGGTACAATGAGCAGTTCTTC. Protein product: CASSLTSGSRYNEQFF.

The V call is TRBV19, the J call TRBJ2-7; 7 nucleotides align to TRBD1. There are 14 residues in the CDR3. With 8 bases clipped from V and 3 bases from J, the junction kept 10 bases outside the gene matches. CDR1 is LNHDA and CDR2 is SQIVND in the germline V gene (reference sequence). This chain's CDR3 is CASAHTGVYYEQYF. The DNA for the CDR3 is TGTGCCAGTGCCCACACAGGGGTTTACTACGAGCAGTACTTC. Looking up the rest from reference TRBV19 and TRBJ2-7 gives the full variable domain: DGGITQSPKYLFRKEGQNVTLSCEQNLNHDAMYWYRQDPGQGLRLIYYSQIVNDFQKGDIAEGYSVSREKKESFPLTVTSAQKNPTAFYLCASAHTGVYYEQYFGPGTRLTVT.

This clone was recorded once. This chain connects TRBV25-1 to TRBJ2-7; the match to TRBD1 covers 9 bases. Germline CDR1 MGHDK, CDR2 SYGVNS. V gave up 6 bases and J gave up 5 bases; unmatched junction bases: 8. The CDR3 runs 14 residues. CDR3 sequence reads: CASRGNRGRDEQYF. The CDR3 coding sequence is TGTGCCAGCAGAGGGAACAGGGGGCGCGACGAGCAGTACTTC.

For the CDR3, the DNA is TGTGCCATCAGTGAGTTCTTATCCGGTGGAGCCACAGATACGCAGTATTTT. This gives the protein CAISEFLSGGATDTQYF. The rearrangement joins TRBV10-3 to TRBJ2-3; no clear D. CDR3 length: 17 amino acids. Germline V lookup: CDR1 ENHRY, CDR2 SYGVKD. V lost 1 base and J 2 bases, leaving 16 bases between the germline ends.

This sequence joins TRBV30 and TRBJ2-1; 9 positions match TRBD1. J was trimmed by 4 bases and V by 2 bases; bases with no gene match: 9. Germline CDR1 reads GTSNPN; CDR2 reads SVGIG (reference sequence). This CDR3 contains 16 residues. The CDR3 is CAWSSKGQGQYNEQFF. DNA for the CDR3: TGTGCCTGGAGTTCCAAGGGACAGGGACAATACAATGAGCAGTTCTTC.

The rearrangement uses TRBV6-1 and TRBJ1-5, with D maybe TRBD1 (6 bases). Trimming stripped 7 bases from V and 5 bases from J, with 12 bases between. The CDR3 spans 13 residues. CDR1 is MNHNS, CDR2 SASEGT, per germline. As DNA, the CDR3 is TGTGCCAGCAACGGACAGCTGGATCAGCCCCAGCATTTT. Its protein is CASNGQLDQPQHF.

Concerning this clone itself: This sample includes further DNA sequences coding for the same CDR3. The chain is built from TRBV28 and TRBJ1-1; no clear D. Trimming left V 5 bases short and J 0 bases short, with 4 bases between. Germline CDR1 reads MDHEN; CDR2 reads SYDVKM. CDR3 length: 12 amino acids. The CDR3 nucleotides are TGTGCCAGCAGTCTTATGAACACTGAAGCTTTCTTT. Its protein product is CASSLMNTEAFF.

V usage is TRBV5-1 and J usage is TRBJ2-7; TRBD1 matches at 7 bases. Germline CDR1 and CDR2: SGHRS and YFSETQ. This CDR3 is built from 15 residues. V lost 0 bases, J lost 3 bases, and 6 bases stayed unmatched. CDR3 sequence: CASSLDGDRVYEQYF. The CDR3 DNA is TGCGCCAGCAGCTTGGACGGCGACAGGGTCTACGAGCAGTACTTC. Filled out from reference TRBV5-1 and TRBJ2-7, the complete variable domain reads KAGVTQTPRYLIKTRGQQVTLSCSPISGHRSVSWYQQTPGQGLQFLFEYFSETQRNKGNFPGRFSGRQFSNSRSEMNVSTLELGDSALYLCASSLDGDRVYEQYFGPGTRLTVT.

As concerns this clone: Other DNA sequences in the same sample also yield this CDR3. The gene calls are TRBV5-1 and TRBJ2-5, with TRBD2 as a possible D gene (6 bases). Germline lookup yields CDR1 SGHRS and CDR2 YFSETQ. This CDR3 has 13 residues. Trimming took 0 bases from V and 5 from J, leaving 8 bases between them. The chain's CDR3 is CASSLAGGETQYF. The CDR3 region has the DNA TGCGCCAGCAGCTTGGCCGGAGGGGAGACCCAGTACTTC.

A word on this clone: Other DNA sequences from this sample encode an identical CDR3 as well. The chain employs TRBV5-1 and TRBJ2-5; D possibly corresponds to TRBD1 (5 bases). The CDR3 spans 14 residues. The V gene lost 0 bases and the J gene lost 1 base, with 7 bases spanning the gap. CDR1 SGHRS and CDR2 YFSETQ come from the germline V gene. CDR3 sequence: CASSLGQGQETQYF. The CDR3 nucleotides are TGCGCCAGCAGCTTGGGGCAGGGCCAAGAGACCCAGTACTTC.

In this sample, this clone turned up once. The chain has TRBV28 and TRBJ1-2, with D perhaps matching TRBD1 (5 bases). Trimming cost V 9 bases and J 2 bases, with 7 bases left between them. Per the germline V gene, CDR1 is MDHEN and CDR2 is SYDVKM. CDR3 length: 11 amino acids. This CDR3 is CASTGNYGYTF. As DNA, the CDR3 is TGTGCCAGTACAGGAAACTATGGCTACACCTTC.

This clone came up once. The rearrangement uses TRBV29-1 and TRBJ2-2; 8 bases fit TRBD1. CDR1 is SQVTM and CDR2 is ANQGSEA in the germline V gene. J was trimmed by 5 bases and V by 7 bases; bases with no gene match: 6. This CDR3 has 13 residues. For the CDR3, the DNA is TGCAGCGCCGGACAGGGCCGGACCGGGGAGCTGTTTTTT. Translation: CSAGQGRTGELFF.

This clone is a singleton in its sample. V usage is TRBV28 and J usage is TRBJ1-1; 10 nucleotides agree with TRBD1. CDR3 size: 16 residues. Looked up from germline, CDR1 is MDHEN and CDR2 is SYDVKM. Germline trimming cut 6 bases from V and 1 base from J; bases unmatched to any gene: 8. CDR3 sequence (DNA): TGTGCCAGCAGAGTCGAGACAGGGGGCTCGAACACTGAAGCTTTCTTT. It yields the protein CASRVETGGSNTEAFF.

The chain couples TRBV6-1 to TRBJ1-3; D is unclear. Germline V gives CDR1 MNHNS, CDR2 SASEGT. Trimming pared 0 bases from V and 4 bases from J, leaving 7 bases between. This CDR3 spans 14 amino acids. For the CDR3, the DNA is TGTGCCAGCAGTGAAGCTACCAGGGGAAACACCATATATTTT. This codes for CASSEATRGNTIYF.

In its sample, this clone was seen once. The chain combines TRBV5-8 with TRBJ2-2, with D hard to call. The germline gives CDR1 SGHTS, CDR2 YDEGEE. Trimming left V 4 bases short and J 2 bases short, with 12 bases between. The CDR3 runs 15 residues. DNA of the CDR3: TGTGCCAGCAGCGGTCACAGAATTAACACCGGGGAGCTGTTTTTT. Protein: CASSGHRINTGELFF.